The clone carrying this TCR beta chain was detected a few times. The antigen remains undetermined. Sorting selected naive CD8 T cells with a CD8+CD4-CCR7+CD45RA+ phenotype. The V gene's germline CDR1 is SGHNT and CDR2 YENEEA. V was clipped by 0 bases and J by 3 bases, with 12 bases between them. The CDR3 covers 16 residues. The sample is drawn from a study of molecular identifiers for immune sequencing clone quantification. Study details: Five portions were made in replicates from RNA of approximately 22,000 or 94,000 naive CD8 cells, and four underwent sequencing.

The study, taken as a whole, reports: Spiked Jurkat TCR RNA equivalent to one cell reportedly surfaced among under 1.1 million naive cells. Over 97% of CMV-specific effector molecules, but under 1% of naive ones, were in clones above 20 copies.

MiXCR, applied by TCRdb to the PCR reads, yields one record per CDR3 protein. The profile covers over 600,000 distinct CDR3 sequences, with about 20% appearing a single time and 0.75% to 0.95% taken by the ten largest. This clonotype was obtained from a human donor in good health. Some libraries in this study had Jurkat cell RNA spiked in. The chain is built from TRBV11-3 and TRBJ2-1; D is tentatively TRBD1 or TRBD2 (5 bases each). The specimen was naive CD8+ T cells from blood, with Jurkat cell RNA spiked in. Subset meaning: FACS-sorted CD8+CD4-CCR7+CD45RA+ naive T cells. The CDR3 DNA reads TGTGCCAGCAGCTTAGATCCGGGGCAAAACTACAATGAGCAGTTCTTC. It translates to CASSLDPGQNYNEQFF.